One sample yielded the 30 T cell receptor beta chains listed below, sequenced in a study of tumor-infiltrating lymphocytes in primary liver carcinoma. A constant-region primer served to make TCR beta cDNA from roughly 480 ng total RNA. Employing slightly modified ARM-PCR, three nested multiplex PCR rounds were run, and these gave rise to the TCR beta libraries. For roughly 11 cycles apiece, the opening two PCR rounds ran with TRBV1-TRBV30 forward primers and a C-beta reverse primer. MiXCR, applied by TCRdb to the multiplex PCR reads, yields one record per CDR3 protein. The profile covers about 92,000 distinct CDR3 sequences, with 65% to 70% appearing a single time and more than 25% taken by the ten largest. RNA and DNA were co-extracted from around 18-30 mg of unsorted bulk tissue. The sequencing input was tumor-adjacent normal liver tissue. Receptors were obtained from a man aged 35-49 years with primary liver carcinoma and hepatitis B virus infection.

The gene calls are TRBV4-1 and TRBJ1-4; a weak D match, TRBD1 (6 bases). CDR1 and CDR2 from the germline V gene are MGHRA and YSYEKL. This CDR3 contains 13 residues. V gave up 8 bases and J gave up 13 bases, with 20 bases separating them. CDR3 nucleotides: TGCGCCAGCTCTGATCGGGGGGCAGGAAGACTGTTTTTT. This gives the protein CASSDRGAGRLFF.

With regard to this clonotype: At one of its ends the junction is not consistent with the germline gene, which may arise from a read error. The genes are TRBV6-1 and TRBJ2-2, with 7 positions matching TRBD2. The CDR3 spans 17 residues. Germline V gene lookup returns CDR1 MNHNS and CDR2 SASEGT. CDR3 in amino acids: CANSVLEGGPNTRELFF. The CDR3 coding sequence is TGTGCCAACAGTGTGTTAGAGGGAGGGCCGAACACCCGGGAGCTGTTTTTT.

This clonotype has at least ten counts. J is TRBJ2-4 and V is TRBV10-1; TRBD2 agrees at 13 bases. Germline V gene data show CDR1 as WNHNN and CDR2 as SYGVQD (reference sequence). CDR3 length: 17 amino acids. Trimming removed 3 bases from V and 8 bases from J; junction bases left unmatched: 10. The CDR3: CASSEGGLAGPGDIQYF. CDR3 bases: TGCGCCAGCAGTGAAGGGGGACTAGCGGGACCGGGCGACATTCAGTACTTC.

Concerning this clonotype itself: One end of the junction varies from germline; a read error may be responsible. The genes are TRBV11-1 and TRBJ2-1, with D possibly matching TRBD1 (5 bases). The CDR3 is 14 amino acids. Per the germline V gene, CDR1 is SGHAT and CDR2 is FQDESV (reference sequence). DNA of the CDR3: TGTGCCAGCAACTCTAGACAGATGTACAATAAGCAGTTCTTC. It specifies CASNSRQMYNKQFF.

This clonotype was seen only once. An end of the junction differs from the germline gene, which may be a read error. V usage is TRBV11-1 and J usage is TRBJ2-5, with 7 bases aligning to TRBD1. The CDR3 covers 15 residues. Germline assignment: CDR1 SGHAT and CDR2 FQDESV (reference sequence). The CDR3 DNA follows: TGTGCCAGTAGCTTAGGGGGACAGCAACGAGAGACCCAGTACTTC. The encoded protein is CASSLGGQQRETQYF. The whole variable domain, remainder taken from reference TRBV11-1 and TRBJ2-5, is EAEVAQSPRYKITEKSQAVAFWCDPISGHATLYWYRQILGQGPELLVQFQDESVVDDSQLPKDRFSAERLKGVDSTLKIQPAELGDSAMYLCASSLGGQQRETQYFGPGTRLLVL.

Concerning this clonotype: The junction does not match germline at one end; this may be a read error. The chain joins TRBV7-9 to TRBJ2-3, with D possibly TRBD2 on 6 matching bases. From germline, CDR1 is SEHNR and CDR2 FQNEAQ (reference sequence). This CDR3 is built from 15 residues. CDR3 nucleotide sequence: TGTGACAGCATCTGGAGGGACGGATACACAGATACGCAGTATTTT. It specifies CDSIWRDGYTDTQYF.

This clonotype showed up many times. The chain carries TRBV4-1 and TRBJ2-7; 9 nucleotides match TRBD1. The CDR3 spans 13 residues. Per the germline V gene, CDR1 is MGHRA and CDR2 is YSYEKL. V lost 4 bases, J lost 5 bases, and 3 bases stayed unmatched. The CDR3 nucleotides read TGCGCCAGCAGCCCCACAGGGGGCGACGAGCAGTACTTC. Its protein product is CASSPTGGDEQYF.

A note on this clonotype: This could be a read error, since a much larger clone is one nucleotide away. The V gene is TRBV5-1, the J gene TRBJ2-3, with D perhaps matching TRBD1 (6 bases). Germline-derived CDR1 and CDR2 are SGHRS and YFSETQ. There are 15 residues in the CDR3. In DNA, the CDR3 is TGCGCCAGCAGCGAGCTTAACCTAGGGGGAGATACGCGGTATTTT. It specifies CASSELNLGGDTRYF.

On this clonotype itself: Given the absence of the conserved phenylalanine or tryptophan at the CDR3 end, a read error is likely. The rearrangement links TRBV4-2 to TRBJ2-4; D unresolved. Deletions cut 3 bases from V and 0 bases from J, with 6 bases between. From germline, CDR1 is LGHNA and CDR2 YNFKEQ. This CDR3 has 14 amino acids. DNA of the CDR3: TGTGCCAGCAGCCAGGACCAAGCCAAAAACATTCAGTACATC. Residues: CASSQDQAKNIQYI.

This clonotype was seen a few times. This sequence joins TRBV7-9 and TRBJ1-3, with a tentative D call TRBD1 (5 bases). CDR1 is SEHNR and CDR2 is FQNEAQ in the germline V gene (reference sequence). This CDR3 has 15 amino acids. V lost 1 base, J lost 2 bases, and 9 bases lay in between. CDR3 amino acids: CASSLDRDPGNTIYF. CDR3 in DNA: TGTGCCAGCAGCTTAGATCGGGACCCTGGAAACACCATATATTTT.

Comments on this clonotype: A much bigger clone sits one base away, suggesting this may be a read error. The chain combines TRBV12-3 or TRBV12-4 with TRBJ2-5; the match to TRBD2 covers 7 bases. The CDR3 totals 14 residues. The CDR3 here is CASSPSGTPETQHF. CDR3 sequence (DNA): TGTGCCAGCAGCCCCAGCGGGACCCCAGAGACCCAGCACTTC.

Notes on this clonotype: Sequence at one end of the junction differs from germline and may be a read error. The rearrangement uses TRBV11-2 and TRBJ2-1; D unresolved. Germline V lookup: CDR1 SGHAT, CDR2 FQNNGV. The CDR3 runs to 11 residues. The CDR3 nucleotides read TGTGCCAACAGCTTGTTCTATGAGCAGTTCTTC. Translating gives CANSLFYEQFF.

The table lists this clonotype with a few counts. J is TRBJ2-2 and V is TRBV30; 7 nucleotides line up with TRBD1. The CDR3 is made up of 13 amino acids. CDR1 is GTSNPN, CDR2 SVGIG, per germline (reference sequence). Unmatched junction bases numbered 2, after V lost 7 bases and J lost 0 bases. DNA of the CDR3: TGTGCCTTCGGGACAGCGAACACCGGGGAGCTGTTTTTT. Translated, it gives CAFGTANTGELFF.

There are a few counts of this clonotype. The chain recombines TRBV15 with TRBJ2-7; maybe TRBD1 (5 bases). Deletions cut 1 base from V and 0 bases from J, with 10 bases between. The CDR3 is made up of 15 amino acids. Germline V gene sequence: CDR1 LNHNV, CDR2 YYDKDF (reference sequence). CDR3 sequence (DNA): TGTGCCACCAGCAGAGTTGACACAGGCTCCTACGAGCAGTACTTC. Protein product: CATSRVDTGSYEQYF.

By share, this clonotype counts as medium-sized. V usage is TRBV29-1 and J usage is TRBJ1-2; unclear D gene. Germline CDR1 reads SQVTM; CDR2 reads ANQGSEA. Trimming took off 7 bases at V and 4 bases at J, with 10 bases between the two ends. The CDR3 sequence is 11 residues long. CDR3 nucleotide sequence: TGCAGCGGACACGTGGGCTATGGCTACACCTTC. It specifies CSGHVGYGYTF.

This clonotype appeared a few times. A read error is possible here, since a much larger clone lies one base away. The chain employs TRBV6-1 and TRBJ1-3, with D possibly being TRBD1 (6 bases). V was pared by 6 bases and J by 3 bases, with 18 bases between. Germline V gives CDR1 MNHNS, CDR2 SASEGT. The CDR3 spans 16 residues. Here the CDR3 DNA reads TGTGCCAGCAGCGGTAGGGGGACAATGATTGGAAACACCATATATTTT. This gives the protein CASSGRGTMIGNTIYF.

This clonotype is classed as medium-sized. The rearrangement joins TRBV11-1 to TRBJ2-2; possible D gene TRBD2, 6 bases. CDR3 length: 14 residues. Germline CDR1 is SGHAT and CDR2 is FQDESV (reference sequence). V was clipped by 3 bases and J by 5 bases, with 10 bases between them. The CDR3 region is CASSLWRETGELFF. The CDR3 region has the DNA TGTGCCAGCAGCTTGTGGCGGGAAACCGGGGAGCTGTTTTTT.

As regards this clonotype: The junction differs from germline at one of its ends, possibly a read error. V gene TRBV4-1 combines with J gene TRBJ2-7; 14 nucleotides agree with TRBD2. This CDR3 is built from 21 residues. Looked up from germline, CDR1 is MGHRA and CDR2 is YSYEKL. CDR3 coding DNA: TGTGCCAGCAGCCAAGTTGTGAGTTTGGGACTAGCGGGAGAAAGGGTGTACGAGCAGTACTTC. Amino acid sequence: CASSQVVSLGLAGERVYEQYF.

A remark on this clonotype: Since a much larger clone is just one base distant, this may be a read error. The chain links TRBV10-3 to TRBJ2-2, with 7 bases that match TRBD2. After removal of 3 bases from V and 5 bases from J, the junction contained 9 bases not matched to a gene. Germline CDR1 is ENHRY and CDR2 is SYGVKD. The CDR3 contains 16 residues. DNA for the CDR3: TGTGCCATCAGTGATTCACAAGCGGGGTCAACCGGGGAGCTGTTTTTT. It yields the protein CAISDSQAGSTGELFF.

Details on this clonotype: Since the CDR3 does not end with the conserved phenylalanine or tryptophan, this likely comes from a read error. The chain joins TRBV11-2 to TRBJ1-1; D remains ambiguous. The CDR3 length is 13 residues. Germline V gene data show CDR1 as SGHAT and CDR2 as FQNNGV. Trimming removed 7 bases from V and 6 bases from J, with 15 bases in between. CDR3 region: CASNFSESAEAFL. The CDR3 DNA follows: TGTGCCAGCAACTTTTCGGAATCTGCTGAAGCTTTCTTA.

The chain combines TRBV28 with TRBJ1-3, with D hard to call. This CDR3 spans 12 amino acids. Trimming took 4 bases from V and 8 from J, leaving 9 bases between them. Germline V lookup: CDR1 MDHEN, CDR2 SYDVKM. This CDR3 reads CASSSSRDTIYF. DNA for the CDR3: TGTGCCAGCAGTTCCTCTCGGGACACCATATATTTT.

This clonotype has a handful of counts. This CDR3 is missing its conserved last phenylalanine or tryptophan, likely due to a read error. The rearrangement joins TRBV4-1 to TRBJ2-7; 8 positions agree with TRBD1. V trimming: 0 bases; J trimming: 7 bases; junction bases outside the gene matches: 8. Germline CDR1 and CDR2: MGHRA and YSYEKL. The CDR3 has 15 amino acids. The CDR3: CASSQDYRGIYEQYL. For the CDR3, the DNA is TGCGCCAGCAGCCAAGATTACAGGGGGATATATGAGCAGTACTTA.

As to this clonotype: The CDR3 ends on some other residue instead of the conserved phenylalanine or tryptophan, so this is likely a read error. The rearrangement links TRBV28 to TRBJ2-2; D is perhaps TRBD2 (5 bases). V lost 3 bases and J lost 6, with 8 bases in between. The CDR3 extends over 13 amino acids. Germline V gene data show CDR1 as MDHEN and CDR2 as SYDVKM. The CDR3 spells CASSFRGSGELFC. CDR3 nucleotides: TGTGCCAGCAGTTTCCGGGGTTCCGGGGAGCTGTTTTGT.

With regard to this clonotype: One junction end does not reproduce the germline sequence, and a read error may be involved. V gene TRBV28 combines with J gene TRBJ1-2; 8 bases map to TRBD1. This CDR3 contains 14 residues. Per germline, CDR1 MDHEN and CDR2 SYDVKM. The CDR3 bases are TGTGTCAGCAGACAGCTAGACAGGGGTAGAGGCTACACCTTC. Translated: CVSRQLDRGRGYTF.

The chain joins TRBV11-1 to TRBJ2-1; D possibly matches TRBD1 or TRBD2 (5 bases each). The CDR3 is 15 residues long. The V gene lost 3 bases and the J gene lost 12 bases, with 21 bases spanning the gap. Germline values: CDR1 SGHAT, CDR2 FQDESV (reference sequence). CDR3 nucleotides: TGTGCCAGCAGCTTTGCTGGACGACCCGGGGACGGGCAGTTCTTC. Amino acids: CASSFAGRPGDGQFF.

The chain carries TRBV11-2 and TRBJ2-1, with 8 bases identical to TRBD2. The V gene end was trimmed by 7 bases and the J gene end by 3 bases; junction bases not matched to a gene: 11. The V gene's germline CDR1 is SGHAT and CDR2 FQNNGV. The CDR3 has 16 amino acids. In DNA, the CDR3 is TGTGCCAGCAACTACGGGGGGGAACAGGGCTACAATGAGCAGTTCTTC. Its translation: CASNYGGEQGYNEQFF.

In this sample, this clonotype turned up a few times. This chain links TRBV7-9 with TRBJ2-1, with D possibly TRBD2 on 6 matching bases. The CDR3 has 12 residues. CDR1 SEHNR and CDR2 FQNEAQ come from the germline V gene (reference sequence). Trimming took 8 bases from V and 7 from J, leaving 12 bases between them. The CDR3 sequence is CASHTSSNEQFF. DNA for the CDR3: TGTGCCAGCCATACTAGCTCTAATGAGCAGTTCTTC.

This clonotype was seen a single time. A junction boundary mismatches the germline segment, possibly from a read error. The V gene is TRBV6-5, the J gene TRBJ2-7; a weak D match, TRBD2 (5 bases). This CDR3 has 16 residues. Germline CDR1 reads MNHEY; CDR2 reads SVGAGI. DNA of the CDR3: TGTGCCAGCAATTACTCGATTGTGGGTGGGAGCTACGAGCAGTACTTC. Its translation is CASNYSIVGGSYEQYF.

Concerning this clonotype itself: One end of the junction does not line up with germline, which may come from a read error. This chain joins TRBV11-2 and TRBJ2-1; TRBD2 matches at 12 bases. Germline CDR1 is SGHAT and CDR2 is FQNNGV. CDR3 length: 15 amino acids. The CDR3: CTSSSRLAGVEEQLF. The CDR3 nucleotides read TGTACCAGCAGCTCGCGACTAGCGGGAGTGGAAGAGCAGCTCTTC.

Comment on this clonotype: This may come from a read error, since a much larger clone is one base off. J is TRBJ2-1 and V is TRBV7-9, with 8 bases aligning to TRBD2. CDR3 length: 11 residues. Germline V lookup: CDR1 SEHNR, CDR2 FQNEAQ (reference sequence). J gave up 9 bases and V 8 bases, and 3 bases lay outside the gene matches. CDR3 residues: CASAAGGEQFF. The CDR3 DNA reads as TGTGCCAGCGCTGCGGGGGGTGAGCAGTTCTTC.